The rows below give T cell receptor beta chains drawn from one sample of a study of blood T cell repertoires in COVID-19. Clones were read by immunoSEQ multiplex PCR, and TCRdb kept only the in-frame ones, dropping some. The repertoire includes 150,000 to 200,000 clones, 60% to 85% of them detected once, and around 8.1% sits in the top ten. The sequenced material came from peripheral blood. Receptor source: an older woman with COVID-19, enrolled during active disease. Both conserved end residues are part of each CDR3. The D gene is left open where the match is weak. Part of the rows lack a size; the others show once, few, many or a class for expanded clones.

clone size,J gene,D gene,V gene,CDR3 protein,CDR3 DNA
.,TRBJ2-7,TRBD2,TRBV20-1,CSASALAGIDEQYF,TGCAGTGCTAGTGCCCTAGCGGGAATCGACGAGCAGTACTTC
.,TRBJ2-2,TRBD2,TRBV7-2,CASSLSVAGTGELFF,TGTGCCAGCAGCTTGAGTGTAGCGGGGACCGGGGAGCTGTTTTTT
.,TRBJ2-7,TRBD1,TRBV7-9,CASSSGQGAHEQYF,TGTGCCAGCAGCTCTGGACAGGGGGCCCACGAGCAGTACTTC
.,TRBJ1-4,.,TRBV20-1,CSASGGGGNNEKLFF,TGCAGTGCAAGTGGGGGGGGCGGCAATAATGAAAAACTGTTTTTT
.,TRBJ1-6,.,TRBV2,CASSSGYPLHF,TGTGCCAGCAGTAGCGGGTACCCCCTCCACTTT
.,TRBJ1-4,.,TRBV9,CASSVDGGAGEKLFF,TGTGCCAGCAGCGTAGACGGGGGGGCCGGAGAAAAACTGTTTTTT
.,TRBJ1-4,.,TRBV7-8,CASTPTSRTNEKLFF,TGTGCCAGCACCCCAACCTCTCGAACAAATGAAAAACTGTTTTTT
.,TRBJ1-1,.,TRBV2,CASSEQGIGTEAFF,TGTGCCAGCAGTGAACAGGGTATCGGCACTGAAGCTTTCTTT
.,TRBJ1-3,.,TRBV11-2,CASSLAAGVTGNTIYF,TGTGCCAGCAGCCTTGCCGCGGGTGTTACTGGAAACACCATATATTTT
.,TRBJ2-1,TRBD2,TRBV11-2,CASSLGTSGGNEQFF,TGTGCCAGCAGCTTAGGGACTAGCGGGGGCAATGAGCAGTTCTTC
.,TRBJ1-2,TRBD1,TRBV7-9,CASSSRTGGNYGYTF,TGTGCCAGCAGCTCGAGGACAGGAGGGAACTATGGCTACACCTTC
.,TRBJ2-1,TRBD1,TRBV19,CASSTATGSTYNEQFF,TGTGCCAGTAGTACCGCGACAGGGTCCACCTACAATGAGCAGTTCTTC
.,TRBJ2-2,TRBD2,TRBV29-1,CSAAKRPGLAGGVSTGELFF,TGCAGCGCCGCCAAAAGACCCGGACTAGCGGGGGGAGTTAGCACCGGGGAGCTGTTTTTT
.,TRBJ2-5,TRBD2,TRBV10-1,CASSDAAAGEETQYF,TGCGCCAGCAGTGATGCCGCAGCGGGGGAAGAGACCCAGTACTTC
.,TRBJ1-1,.,TRBV10-2,CASSEYQGMTEAFF,TGCGCCAGCAGTGAGTACCAGGGGATGACTGAAGCTTTCTTT
.,TRBJ1-4,TRBD1,TRBV10-3,CAISDTGQEEKLFF,TGTGCCATCAGTGACACTGGACAGGAGGAAAAACTGTTTTTT
.,TRBJ1-2,TRBD1,TRBV9,CASSPAGTGAIYGYTF,TGTGCCAGCAGCCCCGCCGGGACAGGGGCGATCTATGGCTACACCTTC
.,TRBJ1-1,.,TRBV18,CASSPNPDNEAFF,TGTGCCAGCTCACCTAACCCGGACAATGAAGCTTTCTTT
.,TRBJ2-7,.,TRBV5-1,CASNPSATDHSYEQYF,TGCGCCAGCAACCCTAGCGCCACCGACCATTCCTACGAGCAGTACTTC
many,TRBJ1-5,.,TRBV6-6,CASSLQEINQPQHF,TGTGCCAGCAGTTTACAGGAGATTAATCAGCCCCAGCATTTT
.,TRBJ2-1,TRBD2,TRBV27,CASSFMAASGMYEQFF,TGTGCCAGCAGTTTTATGGCGGCTAGCGGGATGTATGAGCAGTTCTTC
.,TRBJ2-3,.,TRBV3-1/TRBV3-2,CASSPGLALRSDTQYF,TGTGCCAGCAGCCCAGGTCTGGCCCTACGCTCAGATACGCAGTATTTT
.,TRBJ1-6,.,TRBV30,CAWIPAPLHF,TGTGCCTGGATCCCCGCACCCCTCCACTTT
.,TRBJ1-2,.,TRBV5-6,CASSLGEGTSGYTF,TGTGCCAGCTCATTAGGGGAAGGCACTTCTGGCTACACCTTC
.,TRBJ1-2,TRBD1,TRBV6-2/TRBV6-3,CASNPTGNYGYTF,TGTGCCAGCAACCCGACAGGGAACTATGGCTACACCTTC
.,TRBJ2-2,.,TRBV4-3,CASSQDHGINTGELFF,TGCGCCAGCAGCCAAGATCACGGGATAAACACCGGGGAGCTGTTTTTT
.,TRBJ2-2,TRBD2,TRBV5-4,CASSPQNGGVTGELFF,TGTGCCAGCAGCCCCCAGAACGGGGGGGTCACCGGGGAGCTGTTTTTT
.,TRBJ2-1,TRBD2,TRBV28,CASTTVAGAYNEQFF,TGTGCCAGCACCACCGTAGCGGGAGCCTACAATGAGCAGTTCTTC
.,TRBJ1-6,TRBD1,TRBV9,CASSVTGGNSPLHF,TGTGCCAGCAGCGTAACAGGGGGAAATTCACCCCTCCACTTT
.,TRBJ1-4,.,TRBV5-1,CASSINPGDEKLFF,TGCGCCAGCAGCATAAATCCGGGAGACGAAAAACTGTTTTTT
.,TRBJ1-1,TRBD1,TRBV5-1,CASSTTGGTNTEAFF,TGCGCCAGCAGCACCACAGGGGGCACGAACACTGAAGCTTTCTTT
.,TRBJ2-3,.,TRBV28,CATEERVSTDTQYF,TGTGCCACCGAAGAGCGGGTGAGCACAGATACGCAGTATTTT
.,TRBJ2-7,TRBD1,TRBV19,CASSTRQGNYEQYF,TGTGCCAGTAGTACCCGACAGGGAAACTACGAGCAGTACTTC
.,TRBJ2-2,.,TRBV7-7,CASSLLSGGNTGELFF,TGTGCTAGCAGCTTATTATCCGGGGGGAACACCGGGGAGCTGTTTTTT
.,TRBJ1-6,.,TRBV27,CASSSSAWNSPLHF,TGTGCCAGCAGTTCTAGTGCTTGGAATTCACCCCTCCACTTT
.,TRBJ1-2,.,TRBV10-2,CASSVRDPPGYGYTF,TGCGCCAGCAGTGTACGAGATCCACCGGGTTATGGCTACACCTTC
.,TRBJ2-3,TRBD2,TRBV11-3,CASSQGTSGTDTQYF,TGTGCCAGCAGCCAAGGGACTAGCGGCACAGATACGCAGTATTTT
.,TRBJ2-5,TRBD1,TRBV6-2/TRBV6-3,CASSYDRVVGTQYF,TGTGCCAGCAGTTACGACAGGGTCGTAGGGACCCAGTACTTC
.,TRBJ2-5,.,TRBV19,CASSIVAAQETQYF,TGTGCCAGTAGTATAGTGGCGGCCCAAGAGACCCAGTACTTC
.,TRBJ1-2,.,TRBV3-1/TRBV3-2,CASSQEGLYGYTF,TGTGCCAGCAGCCAAGAGGGACTTTATGGCTACACCTTC
.,TRBJ2-2,.,TRBV7-9,CASSSPETGSYKLFF,TGTGCCAGCAGCTCGCCGGAAACAGGGTCGTATAAGCTGTTTTTT
.,TRBJ2-7,.,TRBV7-6,CASSFWNGGPGTYEQYF,TGTGCCAGCAGCTTCTGGAACGGCGGCCCGGGGACCTACGAGCAGTACTTC
.,TRBJ2-3,TRBD1,TRBV6-5,CASSSNLQGAADTQYF,TGTGCCAGCAGTTCCAACCTCCAGGGGGCCGCAGATACGCAGTATTTT
.,TRBJ1-5,.,TRBV19,CASSGAGNNQPQHF,TGTGCCAGTAGTGGCGCAGGAAACAATCAGCCCCAGCATTTT